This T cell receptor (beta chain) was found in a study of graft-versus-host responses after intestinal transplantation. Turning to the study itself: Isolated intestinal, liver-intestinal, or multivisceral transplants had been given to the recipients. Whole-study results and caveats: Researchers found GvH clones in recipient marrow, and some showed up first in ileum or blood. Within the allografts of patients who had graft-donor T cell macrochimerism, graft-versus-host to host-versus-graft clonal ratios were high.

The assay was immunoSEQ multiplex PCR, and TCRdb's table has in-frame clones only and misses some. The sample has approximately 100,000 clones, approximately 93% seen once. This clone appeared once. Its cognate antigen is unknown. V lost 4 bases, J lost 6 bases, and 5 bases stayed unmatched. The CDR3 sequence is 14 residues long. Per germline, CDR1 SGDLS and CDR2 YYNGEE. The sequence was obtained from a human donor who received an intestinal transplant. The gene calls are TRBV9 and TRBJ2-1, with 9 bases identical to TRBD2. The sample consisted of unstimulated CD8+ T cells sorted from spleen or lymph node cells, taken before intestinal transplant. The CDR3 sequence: CASSPAGGGNEQFF. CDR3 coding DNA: TGTGCCAGCAGCCCAGCGGGAGGCGGCAATGAGCAGTTCTTC.